The 18 T cell receptor beta chains listed next were all sequenced from one sample in a study of vaccination effects on CD4 cells after COVID-19. TCRdb keeps only in-frame clones here, not all; method: immunoSEQ multiplex PCR. There are some 69,000 clones in the sample; more than 70% occur only once, and 2.8% lies in the top ten. Sequencing was preceded by expansion of antigen-specific CD4+ T cells with viral peptide pools in the ViraFEST assay. Having been cultured for roughly 9 days, the cells underwent CD4+ T cell isolation. Vaccine recipients lacked prior SARS-CoV-2 infection and had negative nucleocapsid antibodies. Their antigens are not known. This specimen was CD4+ T cells from PBMCs cultured with HCoV-NL63 spike peptides, taken before COVID-19 vaccination. All receptors come from a human donor who received a COVID-19 vaccine.

V gene TRBV3-1 (or the pseudogene TRBV3-2) combines with J gene TRBJ2-7; 10 bases are shared with TRBD2. This CDR3 comprises 18 residues. CDR1 and CDR2 (germline): LGHDT, YNNKEL (reference sequence). With 1 base clipped from V and 7 bases from J, the junction kept 16 bases outside the gene matches. The CDR3, as DNA: TGTGCCAGCAGCCAAGGAAAAAAAGCGGGGGGGCCTTGGGGTGAGCAGTACGTC. It yields the protein CASSQGKKAGGPWGEQYV.

V and J are TRBV6-5 and TRBJ1-6, with 8 bases fitting TRBD1. The germline CDR1 and CDR2 sequences are MNHEY and SVGAGI. The V gene end was trimmed by 5 bases and the J gene end by 8 bases; junction bases not matched to a gene: 5. This CDR3 region has 14 residues. The CDR3 sequence: CASSQDRVYSPLHF. CDR3 nucleotides: TGTGCCAGCAGTCAGGACAGGGTCTATTCACCCCTCCACTTT.

V usage is TRBV5-1 and J usage is TRBJ1-1; no clear D. With 5 bases removed from V and 4 bases from J, the gap between germline ends came to 15 bases. This CDR3 region has 14 residues. Looked up from germline, CDR1 is SGHRS and CDR2 is YFSETQ. DNA for the CDR3: TGCGCCAGCAGGGAGGAATTCCAAGGCACTGAAGCTTTCTTT. Its translation is CASREEFQGTEAFF.

The CDR3: CSVDNNRLAGGQREQFF. For the CDR3, the DNA is TGCAGCGTCGACAACAACCGACTAGCGGGGGGGCAGAGGGAGCAGTTCTTC. The gene calls are TRBV29-1 and TRBJ2-1; 14 bases are shared with TRBD2. The length of the CDR3 is 17 residues. Germline CDR1 SQVTM, CDR2 ANQGSEA. V gave up 6 bases and J gave up 10 bases; unmatched junction bases: 17.

In its sample, this clone was seen a few times. The V and J genes are TRBV6-6 and TRBJ2-1; TRBD1 agrees at 8 bases. CDR3 length equals 12 residues. The V gene's germline CDR1 is MNHNY and CDR2 SVGAGI (reference sequence). Trimming removed 6 bases from V and 8 bases from J; junction bases left unmatched: 3. The CDR3 here is CASRSQGDEQFF. CDR3 in DNA: TGTGCCAGCAGGTCACAGGGGGATGAGCAGTTCTTC.

This clone was counted a few times. The chain uses TRBV5-5 and TRBJ2-3; maybe TRBD1 (6 bases). The V end was cut by 3 bases, the J end by 4 bases, with 18 bases between. The CDR3 has 16 amino acids. CDR1 and CDR2 from the germline V gene are SGHKS and YYEKEE (reference sequence). The CDR3 nucleotides read TGTGCCAGCAGCTCGGACACCCTGGGGGCAGCAGATACGCAGTATTTT. Amino acids: CASSSDTLGAADTQYF.

The CDR3 spells CATRQGAANIQYF. The CDR3 DNA is TGTGCCACCAGGCAGGGCGCCGCAAACATTCAGTACTTC. The rearrangement joins TRBV24-1 to TRBJ2-4; a possible D gene is TRBD1 (5 bases). Looked up from germline, CDR1 is KGHDR and CDR2 is SFDVKD. Trimming removed 7 bases at V and 6 bases at J, with 12 bases between. This CDR3 is 13 amino acids long.

The chain uses TRBV9 and TRBJ2-5, with 11 bases aligning to TRBD2. This CDR3 has 16 residues. Germline CDR1 and CDR2: SGDLS and YYNGEE. With 0 bases clipped from V and 5 bases from J, the junction kept 6 bases outside the gene matches. CDR3 sequence: CASSVGSGGAVETQYF. The CDR3 bases are TGTGCCAGCAGCGTAGGTAGCGGGGGGGCCGTGGAGACCCAGTACTTC.

The rearrangement joins TRBV10-2 to TRBJ2-3; no clear D gene. This CDR3 contains 13 residues. Trimming pared 5 bases from V and 6 bases from J, leaving 12 bases between. Per germline, CDR1 WSHSY and CDR2 SAAADI. CDR3 sequence reads: CASSTNLGDTQYF. The CDR3 DNA is TGCGCCAGCAGTACCAACCTAGGGGATACGCAGTATTTT.

This rearrangement joins TRBV18 to TRBJ1-1; 8 nucleotides line up with TRBD1. Germline lookup yields CDR1 KGHSH and CDR2 LQKENI. This CDR3 comprises 19 residues. V lost 3 bases to trimming and J lost 0 bases; unmatched junction nucleotides: 15. The CDR3 region is CASSPTTGDGWMVNTEAFF. CDR3 DNA: TGTGCCAGCTCACCGACGACAGGGGACGGGTGGATGGTGAACACTGAAGCTTTCTTT. The complete variable domain, with remaining parts taken from reference TRBV18 and TRBJ1-1, reads NAGVMQNPRHLVRRRGQEARLRCSPMKGHSHVYWYRQLPEEGLKFMVYLQKENIIDESGMPKERFSAEFPKEGPSILRIQQVVRGDSAAYFCASSPTTGDGWMVNTEAFFGQGTRLTVV.

The chain joins TRBV6-5 to TRBJ1-2; D might be TRBD1 (6 bases). Trimming took off 6 bases at V and 5 bases at J, with 13 bases between the two ends. The CDR3 covers 13 residues. CDR1 MNHEY and CDR2 SVGAGI come from the germline V gene. CDR3 nucleotide sequence: TGTGCCAGCAGGGGGGCAGCCAGGTATGGCTACACCTTC. Translation gives CASRGAARYGYTF.

The rearrangement joins TRBV7-9 to TRBJ2-2; D could derive from TRBD1 or TRBD2 (7 bases each). CDR1 is SEHNR and CDR2 is FQNEAQ in the germline V gene (reference sequence). The CDR3 totals 16 residues. V was clipped by 5 bases and J by 3 bases, with 16 bases between them. The CDR3 nucleotides are TGTGCCAGCAGCCTCCAGGGAGGGGGCTACACCGGGGAGCTGTTTTTT. As protein: CASSLQGGGYTGELFF.

The genes are TRBV7-8 and TRBJ1-1; 8 nucleotides match TRBD1. Germline V gene sequence: CDR1 SGHVS, CDR2 FQNEAQ. The CDR3 runs 16 residues. V gave up 5 bases and J gave up 1 base; unmatched junction bases: 9. The CDR3 DNA reads TGTGCCAGCAGCCCTACGGAGGGACAGGCGAACACTGAAGCTTTCTTT. Its translation: CASSPTEGQANTEAFF.

This clone appeared a single time. This chain uses TRBV11-1 with TRBJ2-3; TRBD2 matches at 12 bases. The CDR3 runs to 16 residues. Trimming removed 5 bases from V and 1 base from J; junction bases left unmatched: 4. Per the germline V gene, CDR1 is SGHAT and CDR2 is FQDESV (reference sequence). In DNA form, the CDR3 reads TGTGCCAGCAGCCTCCTAGCGGGGGGGGGCACAGATACGCAGTATTTT. It specifies CASSLLAGGGTDTQYF.

The CDR3, as DNA: TGTGCTAGTGGTCTCGGACAGGGCCCCACCTTC. It encodes CASGLGQGPTF. The chain links TRBV12-5 to TRBJ1-2, with 8 bases fitting TRBD1. Germline CDR1 LGHNT, CDR2 FRNRAP. The CDR3 runs to 11 residues. Unmatched junction bases numbered 6, after V lost 5 bases and J lost 13 bases.

The chain links TRBV29-1 to TRBJ1-1; the match to TRBD1 covers 10 bases. This CDR3 region has 14 residues. V lost 6 bases to trimming and J lost 4 bases; unmatched junction nucleotides: 8. Germline CDR1 SQVTM, CDR2 ANQGSEA. CDR3 in DNA: TGCAGCGTACAACCGGGACAGGGGATCACTGAAGCTTTCTTT. This codes for CSVQPGQGITEAFF.

The V and J genes are TRBV7-9 and TRBJ2-5; D is possibly TRBD2 (7 bases). Germline CDR1 is SEHNR and CDR2 is FQNEAQ (reference sequence). The CDR3 length is 15 residues. The germline V and J ends were trimmed by 4 bases and 5 bases, with 17 bases remaining between them. The CDR3 sequence is CASSSVRGGRETQYF. In DNA, the CDR3 is TGTGCCAGCAGCTCGGTAAGGGGGGGACGGGAGACCCAGTACTTC. Supplemented by reference TRBV7-9 and TRBJ2-5, the full variable domain reads DTGVSQNPRHKITKRGQNVTFRCDPISEHNRLYWYRQTLGQGPEFLTYFQNEAQLEKSRLLSDRFSAERPKGSFSTLEIQRTEQGDSAMYLCASSSVRGGRETQYFGPGTRLLVL.

The V and J genes are TRBV7-2 and TRBJ2-1; weak D call: TRBD2 (6 bases). The V end lost 4 bases, the J end lost 3 bases, and 13 bases lay between the germline ends. Germline CDR1 reads SGHTA; CDR2 reads FQGNSA. The CDR3 extends over 15 amino acids. The DNA of the CDR3 is TGTGCCAGCAGCTACGGGACTCTTATCTACAATGAGCAGTTCTTC. It is translated as CASSYGTLIYNEQFF.